These 17 T cell receptor beta chains were all obtained from the same sample, sequenced in a study of T cells in Graves' hyperthyroidism and ophthalmopathy. RNA transcripts provided the source from which TCR beta CDR3 regions were amplified. The HTBI set primed first-round TCR CDR3 RT-PCR. TCRdb fed the multiplex PCR reads into MiXCR, producing one record per CDR3 protein. The sample consists of some 140,000 distinct CDR3 sequences, around 20% of them appearing once. Sequencing used blood. All receptors come from a woman aged 50 to 60 with Graves' hyperthyroidism that later progressed to Graves' ophthalmopathy.

This clonotype was seen repeatedly, ten times or more. This chain connects TRBV3-1 to TRBJ1-4; D is uncertain. The CDR3 spans 14 residues. CDR1 LGHDT and CDR2 YNNKEL come from the germline V gene (reference sequence). V was clipped by 2 bases and J by 0 bases, with 4 bases between them. CDR3 nucleotide sequence: TGTGCCAGCAGCCAAAAGGCAACTAATGAAAAACTGTTTTTT. Translation gives CASSQKATNEKLFF.

The sample holds many counts of this clonotype. The chain couples TRBV10-1 to TRBJ2-2; a weak D match, TRBD2 (6 bases). V dropped 4 bases and J dropped 5 bases, with 8 bases sitting between them. Germline CDR1 and CDR2: WNHNN and SYGVQD (reference sequence). The CDR3 consists of 13 residues. The CDR3 here is CASSAAGTGELFF. As DNA, the CDR3 is TGCGCCAGCAGTGCCGCGGGAACCGGGGAGCTGTTTTTT.

This sequence joins TRBV6-1 and TRBJ2-1; TRBD2 matches 9 bases. The length of the CDR3 is 15 residues. Trimming took 2 bases from V and 9 from J; bases not matched to a gene: 8. CDR1 and CDR2 from the germline V gene are MNHNS and SASEGT. The DNA for the CDR3 is TGTGCCAGCAGTGAAAGGCGGGAGGGCCTGTTTGAGCAGTTCTTC. This encodes CASSERREGLFEQFF.

This clonotype was seen many times. The rearrangement uses TRBV14 and TRBJ2-3; unclear D gene. The CDR3 sequence is 13 residues long. V was clipped by 4 bases and J by 2 bases, with 7 bases between them. Germline CDR1 reads SGHDN; CDR2 reads FVKESK. The CDR3 DNA reads as TGTGCCAGCAGCCGCTACTTCACAGATACGCAGTATTTT. The encoded protein is CASSRYFTDTQYF.

This clonotype was recorded many times. This chain connects TRBV11-2 to TRBJ1-1, with D maybe TRBD1 (5 bases). The CDR3 length is 14 residues. CDR1 is SGHAT, CDR2 FQNNGV, per germline. V dropped 1 base and J dropped 5 bases, with 11 bases sitting between them. The CDR3 nucleotides are TGTGCCAGCAGCTTAGTCGTCGGGGGAACTGAAGCTTTCTTT. Translated, it gives CASSLVVGGTEAFF.

This clonotype has ten or more counts. The chain employs TRBV6-1 and TRBJ1-1, with D unclear. The V end lost 7 bases, the J end lost 4 bases, and 13 bases lay between the germline ends. The CDR3 has 13 residues. Germline assignment: CDR1 MNHNS and CDR2 SASEGT. The CDR3 loop is CASTDWGSTEAFF. CDR3 nucleotides: TGTGCCAGCACAGACTGGGGATCCACTGAAGCTTTCTTT.

The CDR3 bases are TGTGCCAGCAGCCAAAGACAGAATAATCAGCCCCAGCATTTT. It codes for CASSQRQNNQPQHF. The V and J genes are TRBV3-1 and TRBJ1-5; a weak D match, TRBD1 (5 bases). Trimming removed 2 bases at V and 4 bases at J, with 9 bases between. The CDR3 covers 14 residues. In germline, CDR1 is LGHDT, CDR2 YNNKEL (reference sequence).

The J gene is TRBJ2-5, the V gene TRBV6-1; 8 bases align to TRBD2. Germline CDR1 is MNHNS and CDR2 is SASEGT. This CDR3 is built from 16 residues. J was trimmed by 4 bases and V by 5 bases; bases with no gene match: 12. CDR3 sequence: CASSSRRGAQGETQYF. The CDR3 DNA reads as TGTGCCAGCAGTTCCCGGCGGGGGGCGCAGGGAGAGACCCAGTACTTC.

This clonotype was seen ten or more times. CDR3 DNA: TGCGCCAGCAGGGACTTGGACAGGGGGCGGCGCACAGATACGCAGTATTTT. Residues: CASRDLDRGRRTDTQYF. The V gene is TRBV5-1, the J gene TRBJ2-3; 11 nucleotides line up with TRBD1. The CDR3 has 17 amino acids. Germline-derived CDR1 and CDR2 are SGHRS and YFSETQ. The junction had 9 bases not matched to a gene; V was cut back by 5 bases and J by 1 base.

A few counts support this clonotype. The CDR3 sequence: CASSLGTGANVLTF. CDR3 DNA sequence: TGTGCCAGCAGCTTAGGGACTGGGGCCAACGTCCTGACTTTC. The rearrangement links TRBV7-8 to TRBJ2-6; D unclear. V lost 1 base, J lost 2 bases, and 3 bases lay in between. The CDR3 contains 14 residues. Germline CDR1 SGHVS, CDR2 FQNEAQ.

This clonotype was seen a few times. The chain carries TRBV28 and TRBJ1-1, with D perhaps matching TRBD1 (5 bases). V gave up 5 bases and J gave up 5 bases, with 15 bases separating them. This CDR3 is built from 14 residues. CDR1 is MDHEN, CDR2 SYDVKM, per germline. The CDR3 nucleotides read TGTGCCAGCAGTGAACGAGGGGTGGGAACTGAAGCTTTCTTT. Its translation: CASSERGVGTEAFF.

This chain links TRBV4-1 with TRBJ2-7; D is undetermined. V was shortened by 4 bases and J by 1 base, with 17 bases between the two germline ends. CDR3 size: 16 residues. From germline, CDR1 is MGHRA and CDR2 YSYEKL. This chain's CDR3 is CASSLASRDGSYEQYF. The CDR3 bases are TGCGCCAGCAGCCTCGCCTCCCGAGACGGATCCTACGAGCAGTACTTC.

The gene calls are TRBV27 and TRBJ2-2; TRBD2 is a possible D gene (6 bases). V shed 5 bases and J shed 5 bases, with 15 bases lying between them. Germline CDR1 and CDR2: MNHEY and SMNVEV (reference sequence). This CDR3 region has 15 residues. The CDR3 region is CASSPLGGGTGELFF. CDR3 nucleotide sequence: TGTGCCAGCAGTCCCCTGGGGGGAGGAACCGGGGAGCTGTTTTTT.

The CDR3 DNA sequence: TGTGCCAGCAGCTTTTTGCAGTTCGGCACAGATACGCAGTATTTT. Translation gives CASSFLQFGTDTQYF. This chain links TRBV11-2 with TRBJ2-3; no firm D call. V was shortened by 3 bases and J by 1 base, with 11 bases between the two germline ends. The CDR3 length is 15 residues. The germline CDR1 and CDR2 sequences are SGHAT and FQNNGV.

The V gene is TRBV6-1, the J gene TRBJ1-4; D perhaps matches TRBD1 (5 bases). The V end lost 8 bases, the J end lost 8 bases, and 15 bases lay between the germline ends. There are 13 residues in the CDR3. CDR1 MNHNS and CDR2 SASEGT come from the germline V gene. CDR3 loop: CASSWQGGEKLFF. The CDR3 DNA reads as TGTGCCAGCTCCTGGCAGGGAGGAGAAAAACTGTTTTTT.

This chain links TRBV28 with TRBJ1-2; TRBD1 is a possible D gene (6 bases). V shed 5 bases and J shed 3 bases, with 10 bases lying between them. Germline V gene data show CDR1 as MDHEN and CDR2 as SYDVKM. The CDR3 loop spans 13 amino acids. The CDR3 region has the DNA TGTGCCAGCAGTCAGACAGGAGACTATGGCTACACCTTC. Its protein product is CASSQTGDYGYTF.

The chain employs TRBV28 and TRBJ1-5; TRBD1 matches 10 bases. V trimming: 5 bases; J trimming: 5 bases; junction bases outside the gene matches: 6. The germline V gene has CDR1 MDHEN and CDR2 SYDVKM. This CDR3 comprises 15 residues. The CDR3 region is CASSPSGTGDQPQHF. The CDR3 DNA sequence: TGTGCCAGCAGTCCCTCCGGGACAGGGGATCAGCCCCAGCATTTT. Combining the CDR3 with reference TRBV28 and TRBJ1-5 gives the whole variable domain DVKVTQSSRYLVKRTGEKVFLECVQDMDHENMFWYRQDPGLGLRLIYFSYDVKMKEKGDIPEGYSVSREKKERFSLILESASTNQTSMYLCASSPSGTGDQPQHFGDGTRLSIL.